The sequence of this TCR beta chain was determined in a study of blood T cells in healthy people across ages. It was with a sample-barcoded 5' primer and a J-beta primer mix that a second PCR of roughly 7 to 12 cycles was run. In TCRdb, the 5' RACE reads were re-called with MiXCR into one record per CDR3 protein. Of 850,000 to 1,000,000 distinct CDR3 sequences listed, about 48% were seen once; the top ten hold around 15%. Trimming stripped 7 bases from V and 8 bases from J, with 14 bases between. The CDR3 consists of 12 residues. CDR1 and CDR2 from the germline V gene are MNHEY and SVGAGI. J is TRBJ1-2 and V is TRBV6-5, with TRBD1 as a possible D gene (5 bases). The TCR comes from a man younger than 40 in good health. Input material: blood. The DNA for the CDR3 is TGTGCCAGCACCTCTCCGGGGGTAGGCTACACCTTC. This sequence encodes CASTSPGVGYTF.